The 29 T cell receptor beta chains in this list originate from one sample, sequenced in a study of blood T cells in healthy people across ages (dated by TCRdb to between 2015 and 2016). Library preparation was by 5' RACE. Sequencing was carried out with an Illumina HiSeq 2500. A second about 7 to 12 cycle PCR used a sample-barcoded 5' primer and a J-beta primer mix. The public reads were quality trimmed at Q25 with fastp and then assembled into clones with MiXCR by TCRdb, keeping productive beta chains. Each record represents a unique CDR3 protein, reported with the most common genes and DNA among its rows. The sample includes 750,000 to 850,000 distinct CDR3 sequences, with around 25% observed a single time. The ten largest clones take up around 3.6% of the sample. These data also formed part of another study, on T cells of mothers and their children.

Sequenced: blood. The receptor set was obtained from a boy aged 10-17 years in good health.

This clonotype has only a few counts. A junction boundary mismatches the germline segment, possibly from a read error. This chain links TRBV7-2 with TRBJ1-1; no clear D. CDR3 length: 14 amino acids. CDR1 and CDR2 from the germline V gene are SGHTA and FQGNSA. CDR3 DNA: TGTGCCTGCAGCTTAGATCTGGGGAGGACTGAAGCTTTCTTT. It yields the protein CACSLDLGRTEAFF.

The rearrangement joins TRBV20-1 to TRBJ1-1; D is unresolved. The CDR3 sequence is 11 residues long. Germline CDR1 and CDR2: DFQATT and SNEGSKA (reference sequence). Trimming pared 6 bases from V and 7 bases from J, leaving 12 bases between. The CDR3 is CSARDSGEAFF. CDR3 in DNA: TGCAGTGCGCGGGATTCTGGTGAAGCTTTCTTT.

At least ten counts were recorded for this clonotype. Here the CDR3 DNA reads TGTGCCAGCAGGATACAGAGGACTAACTATGGCTACACCTTC. Protein product: CASRIQRTNYGYTF. The chain couples TRBV28 to TRBJ1-2; no definite D call. The CDR3 runs to 14 residues. Germline CDR1 reads MDHEN; CDR2 reads SYDVKM. Trimming left V 6 bases short and J 0 bases short, with 11 bases between.

This chain uses TRBV20-1 with TRBJ2-3, with D possibly called TRBD1 or TRBD2 (6 bases each). The CDR3 contains 15 residues. Trimming shortened V by 7 bases and J by 3 bases, and 20 bases separated the two germline ends. Germline CDR1 reads DFQATT; CDR2 reads SNEGSKA (reference sequence). CDR3 in DNA: TGCAGTGTCGGGATCAGGGGCGCGGGAACAGATACGCAGTATTTT. Protein: CSVGIRGAGTDTQYF.

This clonotype was observed a few times. The chain couples TRBV29-1 to TRBJ2-2; TRBD1 aligns across 8 bases. The J segment lost 4 bases and the V segment lost 7 bases, leaving 17 bases of the junction unmatched. Germline V gene lookup returns CDR1 SQVTM and CDR2 ANQGSEA. CDR3 size: 17 residues. CDR3 DNA: TGCAGCGCCTATATGCAGCCCGGGACAGGTTTCACCGGGGAGCTGTTTTTT. Translation: CSAYMQPGTGFTGELFF.

This chain uses TRBV4-3 with TRBJ2-7; the match to TRBD2 covers 10 bases. The CDR3 spans 16 residues. The trim removed 6 bases at V and 2 bases at J, leaving 10 bases unmatched. Per germline, CDR1 LGHNA and CDR2 YSLEER. The chain's CDR3 is CASSPASGSFAYEQYF. CDR3 in DNA: TGCGCCAGCAGTCCGGCTAGCGGGAGCTTTGCCTACGAGCAGTACTTC.

This clonotype was counted between two and nine times. J is TRBJ2-7 and V is TRBV7-2, with D maybe TRBD2 (6 bases). The CDR3 has 15 amino acids. In germline, CDR1 is SGHTA, CDR2 FQGNSA. Trimming shortened V by 1 base and J by 0 bases, and 10 bases separated the two germline ends. The CDR3 protein is CASSLGGESSYEQYF. The CDR3 region has the DNA TGTGCCAGCAGCTTAGGCGGGGAGAGCTCCTACGAGCAGTACTTC.

This clonotype was found a few times. The rearrangement links TRBV3-1 to TRBJ1-6; D not resolved. With 2 bases removed from V and 7 bases from J, the gap between germline ends came to 9 bases. Germline V gene sequence: CDR1 LGHDT, CDR2 YNNKEL (reference sequence). CDR3 length: 14 amino acids. CDR3 DNA: TGTGCCAGCAGCCAATCATCAGAAAATTCACCCCTCCACTTT. This translates into CASSQSSENSPLHF.

The table lists this clonotype with a few counts. V gene TRBV6-2 or TRBV6-3 combines with J gene TRBJ2-7; D gene uncertain. This CDR3 has 13 amino acids. Per germline, CDR1 MNHEY and CDR2 SVGEGT. The germline V and J ends were trimmed by 4 bases and 1 base, with 8 bases remaining between them. DNA of the CDR3: TGTGCCAGCAGTTCGGCGGTTTCCTACGAGCAGTACTTC. It specifies CASSSAVSYEQYF.

As concerns this clonotype: This likely comes from a read error, as the CDR3 has no conserved phenylalanine or tryptophan at its end. The chain recombines TRBV18 with TRBJ1-5; 8 bases are shared with TRBD1. Germline assignment: CDR1 KGHSH and CDR2 LQKENI. The V and J ends lost 3 bases and 6 bases, in that order; junction bases with no gene match: 7. There are 15 residues in the CDR3. In DNA form, the CDR3 reads TGTGCCAGCTCACCTTCCGGACAGGGAGTTCAGCCCCAGCATCTT. Translated, it gives CASSPSGQGVQPQHL.

J is TRBJ2-5 and V is TRBV3-1, with TRBD1 identical over 7 bases. The end of the DNA aligns better with TRBJ2-1, so the J call may be wrong. The CDR3 spans 14 residues. CDR1 and CDR2 from the germline V gene are LGHDT and YNNKEL (reference sequence). The chain's CDR3 is CASSSRTGGDEQFF. CDR3 in DNA: TGTGCCAGCAGCTCCCGGACAGGTGGGGATGAGCAGTTCTTC.

The chain links TRBV12-3 or TRBV12-4 to TRBJ1-2; possibly TRBD1 for D (5 bases). This CDR3 has 15 amino acids. Trimming shortened V by 8 bases and J by 2 bases, and 18 bases separated the two germline ends. The CDR3 coding sequence is TGTGCCAGCGGGGGATTGGCCTACGGGAACTATGGCTACACCTTC. Amino acid sequence: CASGGLAYGNYGYTF.

The chain links TRBV6-6 to TRBJ2-1; possible D gene TRBD2, 6 bases. Germline V gene data show CDR1 as MNHNY and CDR2 as SVGAGI (reference sequence). The CDR3 has 14 amino acids. Trimming shortened V by 2 bases and J by 7 bases, and 12 bases separated the two germline ends. The chain's CDR3 is CASSYAGGGNEQFF. The CDR3 DNA reads as TGTGCCAGCAGTTACGCCGGGGGTGGAAATGAGCAGTTCTTC.

This clonotype was seen a few times. The chain combines TRBV28 with TRBJ2-6; 7 nucleotides match TRBD1. The CDR3 contains 16 residues. CDR1 and CDR2 (germline): MDHEN, SYDVKM. V dropped 5 bases and J dropped 0; count of bases not matched to a gene: 4. The CDR3 protein is CASSGQDSSGANVLTF. The CDR3 nucleotides are TGTGCCAGCAGTGGACAGGATAGCTCTGGGGCCAACGTCCTGACTTTC.

This clonotype has a handful of counts. The genes are TRBV10-3 and TRBJ2-1; 9 nucleotides align to TRBD2. CDR3 size: 18 residues. Germline CDR1 and CDR2: ENHRY and SYGVKD. V lost 0 bases, J lost 8 bases, and 14 bases stayed unmatched. CDR3: CAISESTRRNSGSDEQFF. The CDR3 region has the DNA TGTGCCATCAGTGAGTCGACTCGGAGGAATAGCGGGAGTGATGAGCAGTTCTTC.

This clonotype came up a few times. The chain couples TRBV20-1 to TRBJ1-4, with D possibly TRBD1 on 5 matching bases. Germline V gene lookup returns CDR1 DFQATT and CDR2 SNEGSKA (reference sequence). The V gene lost 5 bases and the J gene lost 4 bases, with 17 bases spanning the gap. CDR3 length: 15 residues. CDR3: CSAPGTQGRNEKLFF. DNA of the CDR3: TGCAGTGCTCCCGGGACCCAAGGACGTAATGAAAAACTGTTTTTT.

This chain joins TRBV7-9 and TRBJ1-1; D is unclear. The CDR3 has 15 amino acids. The V gene's germline CDR1 is SEHNR and CDR2 FQNEAQ (reference sequence). Trimming left V 1 base short and J 1 base short, with 10 bases between. CDR3 bases: TGTGCCAGCAGCTTAGAGGAACGAAAGAACACTGAAGCTTTCTTT. Amino acids: CASSLEERKNTEAFF.

V gene TRBV2 combines with J gene TRBJ2-3; D might be TRBD2 (5 bases). The CDR3 consists of 13 residues. CDR1 is SNHLY and CDR2 is FYNNEI in the germline V gene. V was cut by 6 bases and J by 8 bases, with 15 bases left in between. The CDR3: CASRSSFRATQYF. The CDR3 bases are TGTGCCAGCAGATCTAGCTTCCGGGCTACGCAGTATTTT.

The rearrangement uses TRBV20-1 and TRBJ2-1; D is unresolved. The ends were cut back, 7 bases at V and 1 base at J, with 20 bases in the middle. The CDR3 has 16 amino acids. Germline-derived CDR1 and CDR2 are DFQATT and SNEGSKA (reference sequence). CDR3 amino acids: CSVSPPLSPSYNEQFF. The CDR3 DNA sequence: TGCAGTGTCTCCCCTCCCCTGTCCCCTTCCTACAATGAGCAGTTCTTC.

The chain employs TRBV5-1 and TRBJ2-6, with 7 bases aligning to TRBD1. The CDR3 totals 16 residues. V shed 2 bases, J shed 0 bases, and the junction held 2 bases outside the gene matches. CDR1 SGHRS and CDR2 YFSETQ come from the germline V gene. As DNA, the CDR3 is TGCGCCAGCAGCTTACAGGGGATCTCTGGGGCCAACGTCCTGACTTTC. It translates to CASSLQGISGANVLTF.

The chain combines TRBV4-1 with TRBJ2-3; 11 bases are shared with TRBD2. Germline V gene lookup returns CDR1 MGHRA and CDR2 YSYEKL. With V trimmed by 1 base and J by 2 bases, 11 bases remained unmatched. CDR3 length: 19 amino acids. The CDR3 is CASSQVPGLAGGDTDTQYF. In DNA form, the CDR3 reads TGCGCCAGCAGCCAAGTACCGGGGTTAGCGGGGGGGGACACAGATACGCAGTATTTT.

Only a few counts were recorded for this clonotype. The J gene is TRBJ2-7, the V gene TRBV6-2 or TRBV6-3, with 7 bases aligning to TRBD1. Looked up from germline, CDR1 is MNHEY and CDR2 is SVGEGT. The CDR3 consists of 13 residues. Germline trimming cut 7 bases from V and 1 base from J; bases unmatched to any gene: 4. DNA for the CDR3: TGTGCCAGCAAGACAGGGAATTCCTACGAGCAGTACTTC. Protein sequence: CASKTGNSYEQYF.

This clonotype has just a few counts. The junction shows a germline mismatch at one end, possibly a read error. V gene TRBV29-1 combines with J gene TRBJ2-5; D possibly uses TRBD1 or TRBD2 (7 bases each). The assigned J gene may be wrong: the sequence end matches TRBJ2-1 better. The CDR3 runs 17 residues. Looked up from germline, CDR1 is SQVTM and CDR2 is ANQGSEA. CDR3 DNA: TGCAGCGTTGAAGGCCTAAAAGCGGGACAGAAGTACAGTGAGCAGTTCTTC. Its translation is CSVEGLKAGQKYSEQFF.

This clonotype was counted between two and nine times. In nucleotides, the CDR3 is TGTGCCAGCAGCCAGACAGGGGACTACGAGCAGTACTTC. It is translated as CASSQTGDYEQYF. This chain connects TRBV3-1 to TRBJ2-7, with 8 bases aligning to TRBD1. Germline V gene sequence: CDR1 LGHDT, CDR2 YNNKEL (reference sequence). The CDR3 contains 13 residues. With 3 bases clipped from V and 3 bases from J, the junction kept 1 base outside the gene matches.

This clonotype was recorded a few times. The rearrangement joins TRBV11-3 to TRBJ2-7; 8 bases fit TRBD1. The germline V gene encodes CDR1 SGHNT and CDR2 YENEEA. There are 15 residues in the CDR3. V lost 1 base and J lost 5; bases outside the gene matches: 7. The CDR3 region is CASSLGRQGQHEQYF. The CDR3 region has the DNA TGTGCCAGCAGCTTAGGCCGACAGGGGCAACACGAGCAGTACTTC.

The chain recombines TRBV7-8 with TRBJ2-7, with 8 bases aligning to TRBD2. Unmatched junction bases numbered 12, after V lost 5 bases and J lost 6 bases. The CDR3 has 15 amino acids. CDR1 and CDR2 (germline): SGHVS, FQNEAQ. The CDR3 sequence: CASSESGPAGVEQYF. CDR3 sequence (DNA): TGTGCCAGCAGCGAGTCGGGACCAGCGGGAGTCGAGCAGTACTTC. The full variable domain, in which reference TRBV7-8 and TRBJ2-7 provide the parts outside the CDR3, is GAGVSQSPRYKVAKRGQDVALRCDPISGHVSLFWYQQALGQGPEFLTYFQNEAQLDKSGLPSDRFFAERPEGSVSTLKIQRTQQEDSAVYLCASSESGPAGVEQYFGPGTRLTVT.

This clonotype was counted once. The chain is built from TRBV25-1 and TRBJ2-1, with D unresolved. This CDR3 has 16 amino acids. V was pared by 2 bases and J by 6 bases, with 17 bases between. Per the germline V gene, CDR1 is MGHDK and CDR2 is SYGVNS. DNA of the CDR3: TGTGCCAGCAGTGAAGTAGGGCAGGTCAGATCCAATGAGCAGTTCTTC. Translated, it gives CASSEVGQVRSNEQFF.

The sample holds a few counts of this clonotype. This rearrangement joins TRBV9 to TRBJ1-1; D uncertain. This CDR3 has 14 residues. Germline V lookup: CDR1 SGDLS, CDR2 YYNGEE. V gave up 0 bases and J gave up 4 bases, with 10 bases separating them. The DNA of the CDR3 is TGTGCCAGCAGCGTAGGACGGCTTAGCACTGAAGCTTTCTTT. The encoded protein is CASSVGRLSTEAFF.

This clonotype turned up a few times. CDR3 nucleotides: TGCGCCAGCAGCCAGGGTGTTGCTGGGGCCAACGTCCTGACTTTC. Its protein product is CASSQGVAGANVLTF. This chain joins TRBV4-3 and TRBJ2-6; D is unclear. Germline V gene data show CDR1 as LGHNA and CDR2 as YSLEER. Trimming took 3 bases from V and 2 from J, leaving 8 bases between them. This CDR3 has 15 residues.